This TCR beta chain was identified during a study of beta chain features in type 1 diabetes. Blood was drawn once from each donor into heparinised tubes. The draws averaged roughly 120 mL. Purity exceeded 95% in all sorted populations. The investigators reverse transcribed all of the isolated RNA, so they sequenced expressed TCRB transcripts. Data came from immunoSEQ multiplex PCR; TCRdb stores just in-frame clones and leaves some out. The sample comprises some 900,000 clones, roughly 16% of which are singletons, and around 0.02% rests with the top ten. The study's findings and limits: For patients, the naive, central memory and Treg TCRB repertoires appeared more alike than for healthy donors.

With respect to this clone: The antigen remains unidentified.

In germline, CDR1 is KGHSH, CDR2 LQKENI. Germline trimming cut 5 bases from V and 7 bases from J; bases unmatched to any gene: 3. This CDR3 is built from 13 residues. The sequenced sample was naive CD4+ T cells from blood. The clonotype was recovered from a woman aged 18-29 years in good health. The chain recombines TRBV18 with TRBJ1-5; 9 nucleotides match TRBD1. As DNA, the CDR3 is TGTGCCAGCTCAATAGGACAGGGGCAGCCCCAGCATTTT. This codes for CASSIGQGQPQHF.